This T cell receptor (beta chain) was profiled in a study of PD-L1 blockade in urothelial cancer. Study in general: Dosed intravenously at 1,200 mg every 3 weeks, atezolizumab was initiated by patients in the mid-2010s.

The method was immunoSEQ multiplex PCR; TCRdb's version includes in-frame clones alone and lacks a portion of them. This table has about 32,000 clones, around 87% appearing once. V gave up 9 bases and J gave up 3 bases, with 9 bases separating them. Germline V gene data show CDR1 as WNHNN and CDR2 as SYGVQD (reference sequence). CDR3 length: 11 residues. The source material was PBMCs, sampled around atezolizumab (anti-PD-L1) treatment. V usage is TRBV10-1 and J usage is TRBJ2-7; perhaps TRBD1 as D (6 bases). The sequence was obtained from a man aged 45 to 65 with urothelial cancer. The CDR3 is CARPDSYEQYF. As DNA, the CDR3 is TGCGCCAGACCGGACAGCTACGAGCAGTACTTC.